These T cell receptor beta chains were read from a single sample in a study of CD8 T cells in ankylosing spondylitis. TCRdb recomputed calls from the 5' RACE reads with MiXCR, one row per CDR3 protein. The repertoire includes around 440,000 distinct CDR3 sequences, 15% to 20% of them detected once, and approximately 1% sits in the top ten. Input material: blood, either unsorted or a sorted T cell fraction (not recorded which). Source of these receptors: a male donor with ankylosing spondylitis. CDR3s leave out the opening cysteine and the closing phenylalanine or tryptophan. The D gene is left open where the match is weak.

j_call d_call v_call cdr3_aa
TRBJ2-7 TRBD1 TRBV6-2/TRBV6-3 ASRRPPGQGSYEQY
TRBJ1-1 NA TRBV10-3 AISESEGRDEAF
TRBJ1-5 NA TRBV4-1 ASTRSGDPNQRRH
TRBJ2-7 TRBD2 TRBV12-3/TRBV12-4 ASRRTGTSNYEQY
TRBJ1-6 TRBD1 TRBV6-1 ASSDRGDYNSPLH
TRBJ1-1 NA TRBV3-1 ASSQPLSPEAF
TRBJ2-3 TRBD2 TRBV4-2 ASSQEPGLAGSPRSTDTQY
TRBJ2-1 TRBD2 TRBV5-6 ASSSTSGSDEQF
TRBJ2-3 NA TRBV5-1 ASSLASADTQY
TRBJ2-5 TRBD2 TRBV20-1 SAREYETSAETQY
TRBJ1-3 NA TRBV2 ASLDGFPGNTIY
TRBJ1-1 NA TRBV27 ASSRRMNTEAF
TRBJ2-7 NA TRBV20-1 SARDSVGLTYEQY
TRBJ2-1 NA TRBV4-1 ASSQDPGSWVNEQF
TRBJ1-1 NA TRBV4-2 ASTPNSLGVTEAF
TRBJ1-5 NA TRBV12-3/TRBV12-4 ATAQNQPQH
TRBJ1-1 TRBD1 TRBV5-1 ASSSTGESTEAF
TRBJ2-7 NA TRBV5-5 ASSFGRADEQY
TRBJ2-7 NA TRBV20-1 SAGGTGYEQY
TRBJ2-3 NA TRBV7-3 ASSLKGRDATQY
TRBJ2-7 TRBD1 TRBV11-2 ASSPQGQGAYEQY
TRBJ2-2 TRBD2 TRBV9 ASSVQREPNTGELF
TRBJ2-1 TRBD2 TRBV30 AWRRGLAGGPGQF
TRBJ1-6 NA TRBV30 AWSVNSPLH